The 25 T cell receptor beta chains in this list originate from one sample, sequenced in a study of T cell repertoires in cytomegalovirus infection (dated by TCRdb to between 2018 and 2020). The treatment or condition label of this sample denotes: in vitro stimulation with specific CMV peptide epitopes to enrich CMV-specific T cells. For these TCRs, the target antigens are not known. Sequencing took place on an Illumina HiSeq 1500. In TCRdb, the public reads were trimmed at Q25 with fastp and aligned with MiXCR, with productive beta chains retained. One record per CDR3 amino acid sequence lists the most common genes and DNA. For this sample there are about 920,000 distinct CDR3 sequences; approximately 31% appear just once. Jointly, the top ten make up over 10% of the sample. The source was cultured CD8+ T cells from PBMCs, collected from culture after CMV antigen stimulation. These receptors were taken from a human donor in good health (CMV status not recorded). Some clones in this sample may be carry-over from other donors' samples.

This clonotype has a count of ten or more. The rearrangement links TRBV7-8 to TRBJ2-2; TRBD2 is a possible D gene (5 bases). With 11 bases removed from V and 1 base from J, the gap between germline ends came to 11 bases. Germline V lookup: CDR1 SGHVS, CDR2 FQNEAQ. The CDR3 consists of 13 residues. In nucleotides, the CDR3 is TGTGCCGCAGCGGCAGAGAACACCGGGGAGCTGTTTTTT. Protein: CAAAAENTGELFF.

The chain carries TRBV5-6 and TRBJ1-1, with D possibly being TRBD1 (5 bases). CDR1 SGHDT and CDR2 YYEEEE come from the germline V gene. This CDR3 comprises 14 residues. V was shortened by 0 bases and J by 6 bases, with 12 bases between the two germline ends. The CDR3 spells CASSLVLGGSEAFF. DNA for the CDR3: TGTGCCAGCAGCTTGGTCCTCGGGGGGTCTGAAGCTTTCTTT.

This chain links TRBV6-6 with TRBJ2-7; D remains unclear. CDR1 and CDR2 (germline): MNHNY, SVGAGI (reference sequence). This CDR3 is 13 amino acids long. The germline V and J ends were trimmed by 3 bases and 5 bases, with 11 bases remaining between them. The CDR3 nucleotides read TGTGCCAGCAGTTATTCCCCCGGAAACGAGCAGTACTTC. It is translated as CASSYSPGNEQYF.

This clonotype has ten or more counts. The chain uses TRBV7-8 and TRBJ2-5; 8 positions match TRBD1. The CDR3 runs to 14 residues. CDR1 and CDR2 (germline): SGHVS, FQNEAQ. With V trimmed by 4 bases and J by 5 bases, 6 bases remained unmatched. The CDR3 spells CASSYGQGGETQYF. Here the CDR3 DNA reads TGTGCCAGCAGCTATGGACAGGGTGGGGAGACCCAGTACTTC.

This chain uses TRBV11-1 with TRBJ1-1, with a possible D match to TRBD1 (6 bases). Trimming left V 2 bases short and J 1 base short, with 17 bases between. The CDR3 runs to 17 residues. Germline V lookup: CDR1 SGHAT, CDR2 FQDESV (reference sequence). The CDR3 coding sequence is TGTGCCAGCAGCTTATACAAAGCCCGGGACAAGAACACTGAAGCTTTCTTT. The encoded protein is CASSLYKARDKNTEAFF. Variable domain in full (rest from reference TRBV11-1 and TRBJ1-1): EAEVAQSPRYKITEKSQAVAFWCDPISGHATLYWYRQILGQGPELLVQFQDESVVDDSQLPKDRFSAERLKGVDSTLKIQPAELGDSAMYLCASSLYKARDKNTEAFFGQGTRLTVV.

There are many counts of this clonotype. This sequence joins TRBV7-9 and TRBJ2-5, with a tentative D call TRBD2 (5 bases). Trimming took off 5 bases at V and 5 bases at J, with 15 bases between the two ends. Germline CDR1 SEHNR, CDR2 FQNEAQ (reference sequence). This CDR3 is built from 14 residues. DNA for the CDR3: TGTGCCAGCAGCCCGCGGGTGTCCGGGGAGACCCAGTACTTC. Protein product: CASSPRVSGETQYF.

The table lists this clonotype with a few counts. V is TRBV19 and J is TRBJ1-3; D remains ambiguous. This CDR3 comprises 16 residues. Per germline, CDR1 LNHDA and CDR2 SQIVND (reference sequence). V lost 5 bases and J lost 0, with 14 bases in between. The CDR3 nucleotides read TGTGCCAGTAGTCGCCCCGGCCGGCTCTCTGGAAACACCATATATTTT. It specifies CASSRPGRLSGNTIYF. The variable domain in full, with the rest retrieved from reference TRBV19 and TRBJ1-3, is DGGITQSPKYLFRKEGQNVTLSCEQNLNHDAMYWYRQDPGQGLRLIYYSQIVNDFQKGDIAEGYSVSREKKESFPLTVTSAQKNPTAFYLCASSRPGRLSGNTIYFGEGSWLTVV.

As concerns this clonotype: With a much larger clone just one base away, this may be a read error. The genes are TRBV7-8 and TRBJ2-7; D is undetermined. V lost 1 base to trimming and J lost 2 bases, with 6 bases between them. The germline gives CDR1 SGHVS, CDR2 FQNEAQ. This CDR3 region has 13 residues. The CDR3 DNA is TGTGCCAGCAGCTTAGTGGTTGCCTACGAGCAGTACTTC. Translation: CASSLVVAYEQYF.

In this sample, this clonotype turned up once. V usage is TRBV27 and J usage is TRBJ2-1; TRBD1 matches at 10 bases. The CDR3 contains 13 residues. Germline V CDR1 and CDR2: MNHEY, SMNVEV (reference sequence). The ends lost 6 bases at V and 14 bases at J; junction bases unmatched: 10. The CDR3: CASSPGTGVIEFF. For the CDR3, the DNA is TGTGCCAGCAGCCCCGGGACAGGGGTTATTGAGTTCTTC.

This chain's CDR3 is CASSEGGTQYF. The CDR3, as DNA: TGTGCCAGCAGTGAAGGGGGTACGCAGTATTTT. The V gene is TRBV6-1, the J gene TRBJ2-3; D gene unclear. Looked up from germline, CDR1 is MNHNS and CDR2 is SASEGT. V lost 1 base and J lost 8, with 4 bases in between. The length of the CDR3 is 11 residues.

This sequence joins TRBV4-2 and TRBJ2-2, with D unresolved. Germline V gives CDR1 LGHNA, CDR2 YNFKEQ. Trimming took 1 base from V and 4 from J, leaving 10 bases between them. This CDR3 comprises 15 residues. For the CDR3, the DNA is TGTGCCAGCAGCCAAGTGCACTCCGCCACCGGGGAGCTGTTTTTT. It codes for CASSQVHSATGELFF.

About this clonotype itself: Compared with germline, one end of the junction differs, possibly owing to a read error. The rearrangement links TRBV7-9 to TRBJ2-7; weak D call: TRBD1 (6 bases). The CDR3 runs to 13 residues. Germline CDR1 SEHNR, CDR2 FQNEAQ (reference sequence). The CDR3 is CASSFRGAYKQYF. CDR3 bases: TGTGCCAGCAGCTTCAGGGGAGCCTACAAGCAGTACTTC.

Of note for this clonotype: Since a much larger clone is just one base distant, this may be a read error. This chain uses TRBV7-8 with TRBJ1-5; D gene ambiguous. The CDR3 consists of 17 residues. CDR1 and CDR2 (germline): SGHVS, FQNEAQ. V dropped 1 base and J dropped 2 bases, with 15 bases sitting between them. CDR3 sequence reads: CASSLGEAGYGNQPQHF. The DNA of the CDR3 is TGTGCCAGCAGCTTAGGTGAGGCAGGCTATGGCAATCAGCCCCAGCATTTT.

In its sample, this clonotype was seen many times. The chain employs TRBV7-9 and TRBJ1-6; a possible D gene is TRBD1 (5 bases). Trimming cost V 5 bases and J 6 bases, with 14 bases left between them. The CDR3 is made up of 15 amino acids. Germline V CDR1 and CDR2: SEHNR, FQNEAQ (reference sequence). The CDR3 DNA sequence: TGTGCCAGCAGCCCAACGGGACTGATTAATTCACCCCTCCACTTT. As protein: CASSPTGLINSPLHF.

There are a few counts of this clonotype. The chain is built from TRBV2 and TRBJ1-2; a weak D match, TRBD1 (6 bases). V was shortened by 7 bases and J by 4 bases, with 13 bases between the two germline ends. The germline V gene has CDR1 SNHLY and CDR2 FYNNEI. The CDR3 totals 13 residues. CDR3 nucleotides: TGTGCCAGCATGGACAGCAATCCCTATGGCTACACCTTC. Amino acid sequence: CASMDSNPYGYTF.

This chain links TRBV6-1 with TRBJ2-3; 7 bases match TRBD2. The CDR3 contains 14 residues. Trimming took 9 bases from V and 3 from J; bases not matched to a gene: 9. Per the germline V gene, CDR1 is MNHNS and CDR2 is SASEGT. CDR3 amino acids: CASVGGYGTDTQYF. In DNA, the CDR3 is TGTGCCAGTGTGGGAGGGTATGGTACAGATACGCAGTATTTT.

The gene calls are TRBV2 and TRBJ2-7; 14 bases are a match to TRBD2. CDR1 is SNHLY, CDR2 FYNNEI, per germline. This CDR3 has 21 amino acids. The V gene end was trimmed by 6 bases and the J gene end by 4 bases; junction bases not matched to a gene: 23. The CDR3 reads CASSGTSGGYLPSSPRYEQYV. The CDR3 DNA sequence: TGTGCCAGCAGCGGGACTAGCGGGGGCTACCTCCCTTCTTCCCCACGTTACGAGCAGTACGTC.

This clonotype was found a few times. This chain joins TRBV11-3 and TRBJ2-3; TRBD2 matches at 8 bases. Trimming cost V 5 bases and J 6 bases; bases outside gene matches: 10. Germline assignment: CDR1 SGHNT and CDR2 YENEEA. The length of the CDR3 is 15 residues. In DNA form, the CDR3 reads TGTGCCAGCAGCCGCGGGGGGACCGCAGGGGATACGCAGTATTTT. Translating gives CASSRGGTAGDTQYF.

This clonotype was observed a few times. This chain uses TRBV7-9 with TRBJ2-2; 7 nucleotides agree with TRBD1. Germline CDR1 is SEHNR and CDR2 is FQNEAQ (reference sequence). The CDR3 consists of 16 residues. J was trimmed by 3 bases and V by 1 base; bases with no gene match: 5. The CDR3 protein is CASSLGPGQHTGELFF. CDR3 nucleotide sequence: TGTGCCAGCAGCTTAGGTCCGGGACAGCACACCGGGGAGCTGTTTTTT.

As regards this clonotype: This may arise from a read error, as a much more abundant clone is one base away. V and J are TRBV7-8 and TRBJ2-5; D is unresolved. CDR1 and CDR2 from the germline V gene are SGHVS and FQNEAQ. CDR3 length equals 15 residues. CDR3 loop: CANSSHRKPGETQYF. Here the CDR3 DNA reads TGTGCCAACAGCTCGCACCGGAAGCCCGGGGAGACCCAGTACTTC. Full variable domain (missing parts from reference TRBV7-8 and TRBJ2-5): GAGVSQSPRYKVAKRGQDVALRCDPISGHVSLFWYQQALGQGPEFLTYFQNEAQLDKSGLPSDRFFAERPEGSVSTLKIQRTQQEDSAVYLCANSSHRKPGETQYFGPGTRLLVL.

This clonotype was seen only a few times. The rearrangement joins TRBV19 to TRBJ1-2; TRBD1 might be the D (5 bases). Trimming removed 3 bases from V and 12 bases from J, with 20 bases in between. CDR3 length equals 14 residues. Per germline, CDR1 LNHDA and CDR2 SQIVND (reference sequence). CDR3 amino acids: CASSIPPSGTGNTF. The CDR3 DNA is TGTGCCAGTAGTATCCCTCCCTCCGGGACTGGGAACACCTTC.

This chain joins TRBV15 and TRBJ1-3, with 8 bases aligning to TRBD1. Germline V gives CDR1 LNHNV, CDR2 YYDKDF (reference sequence). Trimming at V came to 2 bases and at J to 2 bases, leaving 5 bases not matched to a gene. The CDR3 is made up of 16 amino acids. The CDR3 DNA is TGTGCCACCAGCAGAAGACAGGGGCGCCCTGGAAACACCATATATTTT. Protein product: CATSRRQGRPGNTIYF.

V and J are TRBV11-2 and TRBJ1-3; unclear D gene. V was pared by 6 bases and J by 1 base, with 16 bases between. Germline loops: CDR1 SGHAT, CDR2 FQNNGV. The length of the CDR3 is 16 residues. This chain's CDR3 is CASSVWVRGSGNTIYF. In DNA form, the CDR3 reads TGTGCCAGCAGTGTTTGGGTGCGGGGATCTGGAAACACCATATATTTT.

In its sample, this clonotype was seen a few times. The chain employs TRBV7-9 and TRBJ2-1; 10 positions agree with TRBD2. The CDR3 runs 15 residues. Germline CDR1 and CDR2: SEHNR and FQNEAQ (reference sequence). J was trimmed by 3 bases and V by 6 bases; bases with no gene match: 5. The CDR3 coding sequence is TGTGCCAGCAGAAGCGGGGGGGGAAACTACAATGAGCAGTTCTTC. Protein product: CASRSGGGNYNEQFF.

The chain has TRBV7-6 and TRBJ2-5, with TRBD1 matching over 9 bases. In germline, CDR1 is SGHVS, CDR2 FNYEAQ. This CDR3 is built from 17 residues. Germline trimming cut 2 bases from V and 1 base from J; bases unmatched to any gene: 8. This chain's CDR3 is CASSLSGDRDTQETQYF. The CDR3 DNA sequence: TGTGCCAGCAGCTTATCGGGGGACAGGGATACCCAAGAGACCCAGTACTTC. The complete variable domain, with remaining parts taken from reference TRBV7-6 and TRBJ2-5, reads GAGVSQSPRYKVTKRGQDVALRCDPISGHVSLYWYRQALGQGPEFLTYFNYEAQQDKSGLPNDRFSAERPEGSISTLTIQRTEQRDSAMYRCASSLSGDRDTQETQYFGPGTRLLVL.